This TCR beta chain originates from a study of T cells in Graves' hyperthyroidism and ophthalmopathy. The study's findings and limits: Blood samples included most of the expanded thyroid clonotypes exceeding 0.001.

The germline V and J ends were trimmed by 4 bases and 0 bases, with 10 bases remaining between them. The CDR3 spans 16 residues. Germline-derived CDR1 and CDR2 are SGHVS and FQNEAQ. RNA transcripts yielded amplified TCR beta CDR3 regions. TCR CDR3 underwent first-round RT-PCR with the HTBI primer set. One entry per CDR3 protein results from TCRdb running MiXCR on the multiplex PCR reads. The sample includes some 620,000 distinct CDR3 sequences, around 15% seen only once; the top ten take around 3.9%. For the diagnoses, clinical symptoms, serum thyroxine and TRAb, thyroid ultrasound and orbital computed tomography were used. This clonotype appeared a few times. What it binds is unknown.

Sequenced input: blood. This TCR came from a woman under 40 with Graves' hyperthyroidism. V is TRBV7-8 and J is TRBJ2-6; TRBD1 might be the D (6 bases). The DNA for the CDR3 is TGTGCCAGCAGCTCGAGGGGGAGCTCTGGGGCCAACGTCCTGACTTTC. This codes for CASSSRGSSGANVLTF. Full variable domain (remainder filled in from reference TRBV7-8 and TRBJ2-6): GAGVSQSPRYKVAKRGQDVALRCDPISGHVSLFWYQQALGQGPEFLTYFQNEAQLDKSGLPSDRFFAERPEGSVSTLKIQRTQQEDSAVYLCASSSRGSSGANVLTFGAGSRLTVL.